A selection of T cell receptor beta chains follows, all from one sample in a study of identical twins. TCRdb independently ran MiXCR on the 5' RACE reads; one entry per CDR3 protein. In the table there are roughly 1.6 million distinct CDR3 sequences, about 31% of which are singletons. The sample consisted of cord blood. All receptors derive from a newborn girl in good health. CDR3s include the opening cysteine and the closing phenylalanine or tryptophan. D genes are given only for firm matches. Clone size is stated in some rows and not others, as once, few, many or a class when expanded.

TGTGCCACCAGCAGAGGAGACCTCCGTGCGGATACGCAGTATTTT CATSRGDLRADTQYF TRBJ2-3 NA NA TRBV15
TGCGCCAGCAGCCCTCCGACAGGGGGCTACACCTTC CASSPPTGGYTF TRBJ1-2 NA TRBD1 TRBV4-1
TGTGCCAGCAGCCAAGATGGGAAGGGCGATCAGCCCCAGCATTTT CASSQDGKGDQPQHF TRBJ1-5 NA NA TRBV4-2
TGCAGTGCTAGAGATGGGGAGGGCCTTTATGGCTACACCTTC CSARDGEGLYGYTF TRBJ1-2 NA NA TRBV20-1
TGTGCCATCAGTGACAGGGGGCTCGAGAATGAAAAACTGTTTTTT CAISDRGLENEKLFF TRBJ1-4 few TRBD1 TRBV10-3
TGTGCCAGCAGTTCCAGACTAGCCGGGGAGCTGTTTTTT CASSSRLAGELFF TRBJ2-2 NA NA TRBV12-3/TRBV12-4
TGTGCCAGCAGCCAGTCCGGGACTAGCGACAATGAGCAGTTCTTC CASSQSGTSDNEQFF TRBJ2-1 few TRBD2 TRBV3-1
TGTGCCAGCAGTTATCCCTACAGGGAAACAGACTATGGCTACACCTTC CASSYPYRETDYGYTF TRBJ1-2 NA NA TRBV6-5
TGTGCCAGCAGTGATAAAAGACAGGGGGATGGCTACACCTTC CASSDKRQGDGYTF TRBJ1-2 NA TRBD1 TRBV6-1
TGTGCCAGCAAAAGCGCCACAGGTACGCAGTATTTT CASKSATGTQYF TRBJ2-3 NA NA TRBV6-1
TGCGCCAGCAGCAGAGGGAACAGGGGAATGAACACTGAAGCTTTCTTT CASSRGNRGMNTEAFF TRBJ1-1 NA TRBD1 TRBV5-1
TGCAGTGCTAGCGGGGGACAAGACCCCTACGAGCAGTACTTC CSASGGQDPYEQYF TRBJ2-7 few NA TRBV20-1
TGTGCCATCAGTGGGGACAGCGCGGGGGATGAGCAGTTCTTC CAISGDSAGDEQFF TRBJ2-1 NA NA TRBV10-3
TGTGCCAGCAGCATTTTGAGCTCCTACAATGAGCAGTACTTC CASSILSSYNEQYF TRBJ2-7 NA NA TRBV25-1
TGTGCCAGCAGTTACTCTCCAGTGTATGGCTACACCTTC CASSYSPVYGYTF TRBJ1-2 NA NA TRBV6-5
TGTGCCATCGGTCGGGGAAACACCATATATTTT CAIGRGNTIYF TRBJ1-3 once NA TRBV10-3
TGTGCCACGCAGACTAGCGGGGGCGGGAAGTTCTTC CATQTSGGGKFF TRBJ2-1 few TRBD2 TRBV10-3
TGTGCCAGCAGCTTATCTCCTTATCAGCCCCAGCATTTT CASSLSPYQPQHF TRBJ1-5 few NA TRBV7-6
TGCGCCAGCAGCTTGTCAGACCTCGTCAGGTACAATGAGCAGTTCTTC CASSLSDLVRYNEQFF TRBJ2-1 NA NA TRBV5-1
TGTGCCAGCAGTTCCTACGGGAGGGACCGCACAGATACGCAGTATTTT CASSSYGRDRTDTQYF TRBJ2-3 few TRBD2 TRBV12-3/TRBV12-4
TGTGCCAGCAGCTTCGGTGGACTAGCGGGTAGCTCCTACAATGAGCAGTTCTTC CASSFGGLAGSSYNEQFF TRBJ2-1 few TRBD2 TRBV11-2
TGTGCCAGCAGCGACGAATGGGGACTGCGCCGTTCCTACAATGAGCAGTTCTTC CASSDEWGLRRSYNEQFF TRBJ2-1 NA NA TRBV3-1
TGTGCCAGCAGCTTACGGAGGTCCCAAAACTCCTACGAGCAGTACTTC CASSLRRSQNSYEQYF TRBJ2-7 few NA TRBV7-6
TGTGCCAGCAGTTTTCGCAGAGACAATCAGCCCCAGCATTTT CASSFRRDNQPQHF TRBJ1-5 few NA TRBV12-3/TRBV12-4
TGTGCCAGCTCACCAAAGGACTCGTCGATCACCGGGGAGCTGTTTTTT CASSPKDSSITGELFF TRBJ2-2 NA NA TRBV18
TGTGCCCCCCCAGGGGGTCTTTATGGCTACACCTTC CAPPGGLYGYTF TRBJ1-2 NA TRBD1 TRBV2
TGCGCCAGCAGCTTGGAAGGCCTTATAAGCACAGATACGCAGTATTTT CASSLEGLISTDTQYF TRBJ2-3 few NA TRBV5-1
TGCGCCAGCAGCCCCCTAGCCACCTCCACGGGTACGCAGTATTTT CASSPLATSTGTQYF TRBJ2-3 few NA TRBV10-1
TGTGCCACCAGCAATGGAGGTAGCGGGGGGAGCACAGATACGCAGTATTTT CATSNGGSGGSTDTQYF TRBJ2-3 few TRBD2 TRBV24-1
TGCAGTGCCCTGGGGGGGGCCACTGAAGCTTTCTTT CSALGGATEAFF TRBJ1-1 few NA TRBV20-1
TGCGCCAGCAGCCACGGGACTAGCATCTCCTACGAGCAGTACTTC CASSHGTSISYEQYF TRBJ2-7 NA TRBD2 TRBV5-1
TGCAGCGTTGAACGTGATGAGCAGTACTTC CSVERDEQYF TRBJ2-7 NA NA TRBV29-1
TGTGCCAGCAGCTTTATCCGGGGGCGAGGCACAGATACGCAGTATTTT CASSFIRGRGTDTQYF TRBJ2-3 NA NA TRBV11-2
TGTGCCAGCAGCGTAGCGGGATCGGGGTCACCCCTCCACTTT CASSVAGSGSPLHF TRBJ1-6 NA NA TRBV9
TGTGCCAGCAGTGGCGGGGGGACCCTCTATGGCTACACCTTC CASSGGGTLYGYTF TRBJ1-2 NA NA TRBV2
TGTGCCAGCAGTTGGGGACTAGCGGGAGCCCAAAGGGCCCTTAATGAGCAGTTCTTC CASSWGLAGAQRALNEQFF TRBJ2-1 few TRBD2 TRBV27
TGTGCCAGCAGTGAAGAAAGAGAGCTAGGGGGTGAGCAGTTCTTC CASSEERELGGEQFF TRBJ2-1 few NA TRBV6-1
TGCGCCAGCAGTCCAAGACTAGCGGGGGGGAATGGTCCACACGATGAGCAGTTCTTC CASSPRLAGGNGPHDEQFF TRBJ2-1 few TRBD2 TRBV5-1
TGTGCCAGCAGTGAACACGGGTATGGCTACACCTTC CASSEHGYGYTF TRBJ1-2 NA NA TRBV25-1
TGTGCCGGCAGACAGACGGTTAACTATGGCTACACCTTC CAGRQTVNYGYTF TRBJ1-2 NA NA TRBV6-1
TGTGCCAGCAGGGGCACAGGGGAGACCCAGTACTTC CASRGTGETQYF TRBJ2-5 many NA TRBV12-3/TRBV12-4
TGCAGTGCTATAAAACAGGGAGAGACCCAGTACTTC CSAIKQGETQYF TRBJ2-5 NA NA TRBV20-1
TGTGCCAGTAGTATAGGCAGTTCGGCGGAGCTGTTTTTT CASSIGSSAELFF TRBJ2-2 few NA TRBV19
TGTGCCAGCAGCCATCGAACTAGCGGGGGGGCAAATGAGCAGTACTTC CASSHRTSGGANEQYF TRBJ2-5 NA TRBD2 TRBV3-1
TGTGCCAGCAGCCGGAGGAGGGCCTCTGGAAACACCATATATTTT CASSRRRASGNTIYF TRBJ1-3 NA NA TRBV3-1
TGTGCCACCAGCAGGCTACAGGGACTAGCGGGTAACAATGAGCAGTTCTTC CATSRLQGLAGNNEQFF TRBJ2-1 few TRBD2 TRBV15
TGCGCCAGCAGTCAGACTTTCCGGGACAGGGGTCAGCCCCAGCATTTT CASSQTFRDRGQPQHF TRBJ1-5 few TRBD1 TRBV4-1
TGCGCCAGCAGCCAAGAAATTAGCGGGAGAGGGTACAATGAGCAGTACTTC CASSQEISGRGYNEQYF TRBJ2-7 NA TRBD2 TRBV4-1
TGTGCCACCAGCCTCTACAACCCAGCCGAGCAGTACTTC CATSLYNPAEQYF TRBJ2-7 NA NA TRBV15